This T cell receptor beta chain was recovered during a study of blood T cells in healthy people across ages. This clonotype was recorded a few times. The antigen remains unidentified. Overall study results and limits: The fall in TCR beta diversity per million T cells was roughly linear with age.

The use of a sample-barcoded 5' primer and a J-beta primer mix characterized a second PCR of roughly 6 to 11 cycles. TCRdb analysed the 5' RACE reads with MiXCR anew, one entry per CDR3 protein. The data show under 1,100,000 distinct CDR3 sequences, 20% to 25% seen once. A further study also used this sample, focusing on T cells of mothers and their children.

The sequence came from a girl aged 2 to 9 in good health. The source material was blood.

CDR3 sequence (DNA): TGTGCCATCCAGACTTTCTATGGCTACACCTTC. Residues: CAIQTFYGYTF. V is TRBV15 and J is TRBJ1-2, with no clear D. The germline CDR1 and CDR2 sequences are LNHNV and YYDKDF (reference sequence). Between the trimmed V and J ends, which lost 10 bases and 4 bases, there was a span of 10 bases. The CDR3 is made up of 11 amino acids. Full variable domain (remainder filled in from reference TRBV15 and TRBJ1-2): DAMVIQNPRYQVTQFGKPVTLSCSQTLNHNVMYWYQQKSSQAPKLLFHYYDKDFNNEADTPDNFQSRRPNTSFCFLDIRSPGLGDTAMYLCAIQTFYGYTFGSGTRLTVV.